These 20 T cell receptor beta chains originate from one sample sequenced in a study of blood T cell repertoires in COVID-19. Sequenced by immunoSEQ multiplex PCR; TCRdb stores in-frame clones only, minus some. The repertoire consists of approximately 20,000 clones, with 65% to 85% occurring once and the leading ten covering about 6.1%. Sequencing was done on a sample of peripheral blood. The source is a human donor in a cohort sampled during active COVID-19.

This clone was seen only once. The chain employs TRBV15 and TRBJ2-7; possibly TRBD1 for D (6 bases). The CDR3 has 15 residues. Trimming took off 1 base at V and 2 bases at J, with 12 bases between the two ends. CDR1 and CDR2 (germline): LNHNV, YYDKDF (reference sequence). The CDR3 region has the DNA TGTGCCACCAGCAGAGCGATCGGGACACCCTACGAGCAGTACTTC. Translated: CATSRAIGTPYEQYF.

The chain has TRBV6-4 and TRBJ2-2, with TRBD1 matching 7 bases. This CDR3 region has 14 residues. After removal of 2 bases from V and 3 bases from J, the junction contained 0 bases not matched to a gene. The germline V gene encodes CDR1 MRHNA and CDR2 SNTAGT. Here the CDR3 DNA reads TGTGCCAGCAGTGACGACAGGGACACCGGGGAGCTGTTTTTT. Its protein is CASSDDRDTGELFF.

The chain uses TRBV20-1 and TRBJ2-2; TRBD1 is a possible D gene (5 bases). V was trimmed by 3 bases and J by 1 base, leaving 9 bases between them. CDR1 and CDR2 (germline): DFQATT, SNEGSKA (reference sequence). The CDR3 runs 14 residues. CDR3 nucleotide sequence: TGCAGTGCTAGTTTAGGGGTGAACACCGGGGAGCTGTTTTTT. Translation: CSASLGVNTGELFF.

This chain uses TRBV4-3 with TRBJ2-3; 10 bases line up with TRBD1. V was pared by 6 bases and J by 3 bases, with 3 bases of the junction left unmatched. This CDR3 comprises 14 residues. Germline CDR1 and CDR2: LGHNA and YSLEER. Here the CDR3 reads CASRGTGETDTQYF. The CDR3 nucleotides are TGCGCCAGCAGGGGGACAGGGGAAACAGATACGCAGTATTTT.

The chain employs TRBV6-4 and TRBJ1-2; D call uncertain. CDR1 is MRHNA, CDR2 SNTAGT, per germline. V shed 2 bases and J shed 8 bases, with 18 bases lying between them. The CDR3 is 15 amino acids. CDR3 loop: CASSDGGNEVGGYTF. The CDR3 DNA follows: TGTGCCAGCAGTGACGGCGGGAACGAGGTGGGAGGCTACACCTTC.

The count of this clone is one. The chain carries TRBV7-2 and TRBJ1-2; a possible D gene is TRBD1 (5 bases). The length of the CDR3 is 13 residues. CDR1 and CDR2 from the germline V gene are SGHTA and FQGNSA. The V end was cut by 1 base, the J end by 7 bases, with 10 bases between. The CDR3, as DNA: TGTGCCAGCAGCTTAGTAAGGGGAGGTGGCTACACCTTC. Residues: CASSLVRGGGYTF.

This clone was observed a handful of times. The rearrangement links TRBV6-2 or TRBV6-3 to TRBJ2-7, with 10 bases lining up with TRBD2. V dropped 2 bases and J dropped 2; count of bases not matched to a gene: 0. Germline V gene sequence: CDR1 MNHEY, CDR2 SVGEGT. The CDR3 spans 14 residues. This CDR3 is CASSYGTSAYEQYF. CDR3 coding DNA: TGTGCCAGCAGTTACGGGACTAGCGCCTACGAGCAGTACTTC.

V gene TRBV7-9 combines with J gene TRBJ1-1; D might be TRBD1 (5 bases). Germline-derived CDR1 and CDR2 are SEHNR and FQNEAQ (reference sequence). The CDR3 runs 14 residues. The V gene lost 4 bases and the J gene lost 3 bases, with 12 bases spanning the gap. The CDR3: CASSSWGTDTEAFF. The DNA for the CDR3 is TGTGCCAGCAGCTCCTGGGGCACCGACACTGAAGCTTTCTTT.

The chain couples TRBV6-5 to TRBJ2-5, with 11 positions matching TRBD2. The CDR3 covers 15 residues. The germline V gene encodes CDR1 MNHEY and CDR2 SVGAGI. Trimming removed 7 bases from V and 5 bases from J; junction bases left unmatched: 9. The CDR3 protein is CASIRLAGGGETQYF. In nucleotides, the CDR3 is TGTGCCAGCATCAGGCTAGCGGGAGGAGGGGAGACCCAGTACTTC.

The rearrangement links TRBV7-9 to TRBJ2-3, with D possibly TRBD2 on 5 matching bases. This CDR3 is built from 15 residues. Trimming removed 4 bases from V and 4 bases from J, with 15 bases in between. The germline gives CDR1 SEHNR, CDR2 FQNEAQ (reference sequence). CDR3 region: CASSSLDRGPDTQYF. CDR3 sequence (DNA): TGTGCCAGCAGCTCCCTGGATCGGGGTCCAGATACGCAGTATTTT.

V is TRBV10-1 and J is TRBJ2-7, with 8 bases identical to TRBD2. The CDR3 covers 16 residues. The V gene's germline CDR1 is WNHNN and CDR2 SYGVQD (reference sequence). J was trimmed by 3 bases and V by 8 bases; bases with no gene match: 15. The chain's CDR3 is CASYYKKREWIYEQYF. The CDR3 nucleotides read TGCGCCAGCTACTATAAAAAGCGGGAGTGGATCTACGAGCAGTACTTC.

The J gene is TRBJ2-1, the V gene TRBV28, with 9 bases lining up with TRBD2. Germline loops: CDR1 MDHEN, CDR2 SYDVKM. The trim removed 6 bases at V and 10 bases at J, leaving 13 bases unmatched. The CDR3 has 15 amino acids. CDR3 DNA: TGTGCCAGCAGACGAGAGAGGTTAGCGGGAGAGGAGCAGTTCTTC. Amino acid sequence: CASRRERLAGEEQFF. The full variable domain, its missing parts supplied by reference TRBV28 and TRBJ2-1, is DVKVTQSSRYLVKRTGEKVFLECVQDMDHENMFWYRQDPGLGLRLIYFSYDVKMKEKGDIPEGYSVSREKKERFSLILESASTNQTSMYLCASRRERLAGEEQFFGPGTRLTVL.

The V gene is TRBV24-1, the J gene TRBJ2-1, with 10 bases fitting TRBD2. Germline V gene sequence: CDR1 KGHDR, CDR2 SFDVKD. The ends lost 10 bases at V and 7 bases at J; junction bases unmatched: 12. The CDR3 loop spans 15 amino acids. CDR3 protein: CATSQLAGLENEQFF. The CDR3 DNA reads TGTGCCACATCACAACTAGCGGGACTGGAGAATGAGCAGTTCTTC.

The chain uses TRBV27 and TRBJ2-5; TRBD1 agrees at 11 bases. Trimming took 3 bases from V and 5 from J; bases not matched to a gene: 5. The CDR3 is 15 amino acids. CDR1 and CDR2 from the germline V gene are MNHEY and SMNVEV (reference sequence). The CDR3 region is CASSLGTGGVETQYF. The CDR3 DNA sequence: TGTGCCAGCAGTTTGGGGACAGGGGGGGTGGAGACCCAGTACTTC.

CDR3 bases: TGTGCCAGCAGTTTAGCGGGAAGGTTACCCTACGAGCAGTACTTC. Protein product: CASSLAGRLPYEQYF. This chain connects TRBV2 to TRBJ2-7, with 8 bases that match TRBD2. Per the germline V gene, CDR1 is SNHLY and CDR2 is FYNNEI. With V trimmed by 5 bases and J by 2 bases, 8 bases remained unmatched. The CDR3 length is 15 residues.

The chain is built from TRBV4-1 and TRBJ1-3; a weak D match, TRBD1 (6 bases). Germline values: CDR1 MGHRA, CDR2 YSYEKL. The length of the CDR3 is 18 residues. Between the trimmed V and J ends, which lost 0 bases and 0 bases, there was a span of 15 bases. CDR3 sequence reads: CASSQEEAGAFSGNTIYF. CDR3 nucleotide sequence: TGCGCCAGCAGCCAAGAGGAGGCAGGGGCCTTCTCTGGAAACACCATATATTTT.

This chain's CDR3 is CATSDTGDVDEQFF. CDR3 sequence (DNA): TGTGCCACCAGTGATACAGGGGATGTGGATGAGCAGTTCTTC. This chain joins TRBV24-1 and TRBJ2-1; 7 nucleotides match TRBD1. Germline trimming cut 3 bases from V and 8 bases from J; bases unmatched to any gene: 6. This CDR3 is built from 14 residues. Germline V gene sequence: CDR1 KGHDR, CDR2 SFDVKD.

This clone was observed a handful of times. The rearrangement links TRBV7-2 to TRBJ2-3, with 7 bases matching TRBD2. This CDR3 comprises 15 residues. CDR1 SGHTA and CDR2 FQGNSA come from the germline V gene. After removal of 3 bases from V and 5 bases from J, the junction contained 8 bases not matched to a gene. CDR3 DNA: TGTGCCAGCAGCTTGATAGCGGGCTGGGAAGATACGCAGTATTTT. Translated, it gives CASSLIAGWEDTQYF.

CDR3 DNA: TGTGCCAGGGAGACAGGTTCCTCTGGAAACACCATATATTTT. Its translation: CARETGSSGNTIYF. The chain couples TRBV7-3 to TRBJ1-3; TRBD1 might be the D (6 bases). V lost 9 bases to trimming and J lost 0 bases, with 12 bases between them. CDR1 and CDR2 (germline): SGHTA, FQGTGA. The length of the CDR3 is 14 residues. The full variable domain, in which reference TRBV7-3 and TRBJ1-3 provide the parts outside the CDR3, is GAGVSQTPSNKVTEKGKYVELRCDPISGHTALYWYRQSLGQGPEFLIYFQGTGAADDSGLPNDRFFAVRPEGSVSTLKIQRTERGDSAVYLCARETGSSGNTIYFGEGSWLTVV.

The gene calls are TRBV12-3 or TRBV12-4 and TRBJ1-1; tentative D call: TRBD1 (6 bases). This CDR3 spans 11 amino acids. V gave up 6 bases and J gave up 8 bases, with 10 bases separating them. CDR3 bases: TGTGCCAGCAGGCTCACAGGGGAAGCTTTCTTT. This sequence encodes CASRLTGEAFF.